Presented here are 6 T cell receptor beta chains from one specimen sequenced in a study of blood T cell repertoires in COVID-19 (TCRdb year 2020). Library generation was performed with the immunoSEQ multiplex PCR assay. TCRdb carries this immuneACCESS record with in-frame sequences only. Its versions omit some clonotypes, under half of them owing to an unresolved V gene in the studies checked, with the rest unexplained. The sample records around 210,000 clones, 65% to 90% of which are singletons. The biggest ten clones account for roughly 5.3% of the sample. Input material: peripheral blood. The receptors originated from a man in his forties or fifties with COVID-19, enrolled during active disease.

This chain uses TRBV11-3 with TRBJ2-7; tentatively, D is TRBD1 (6 bases). Germline CDR1 is SGHNT and CDR2 is YENEEA. The CDR3 has 14 residues. The V gene lost 5 bases and the J gene lost 5 bases, with 16 bases spanning the gap. This CDR3 reads CASSLQGPYDEQYF. The CDR3 DNA follows: TGTGCCAGCAGCCTACAGGGACCCTATGACGAGCAGTACTTC.

The DNA for the CDR3 is TGTGCCAGCAGCTTAGAACAGATCTCCCCGGCAGAGACCCAGTACTTC. Translation: CASSLEQISPAETQYF. The chain recombines TRBV7-2 with TRBJ2-5; D is unresolved. Germline V gene lookup returns CDR1 SGHTA and CDR2 FQGNSA. V gave up 1 base and J gave up 4 bases, with 16 bases separating them. This CDR3 contains 16 residues.

The genes are TRBV9 and TRBJ2-7; TRBD1 agrees at 8 bases. Per germline, CDR1 SGDLS and CDR2 YYNGEE. V was pared by 4 bases and J by 5 bases, with 8 bases of the junction left unmatched. The CDR3 has 14 residues. The CDR3 nucleotides read TGTGCCAGCAGCCCCCGGACAGGGTACGACGAGCAGTACTTC. It translates to CASSPRTGYDEQYF.

The gene calls are TRBV7-3 and TRBJ2-1; 10 nucleotides line up with TRBD2. After removal of 2 bases from V and 2 bases from J, the junction contained 9 bases not matched to a gene. The CDR3 covers 18 residues. Germline CDR1 SGHTA, CDR2 FQGTGA. The CDR3 sequence is CASSLYGGSGGTYNEQFF. The CDR3 DNA reads TGTGCCAGCAGCTTATATGGCGGTAGCGGGGGGACCTACAATGAGCAGTTCTTC.

Only one count was recorded for this clone. The chain links TRBV6-6 to TRBJ1-2; 8 nucleotides agree with TRBD1. The V gene's germline CDR1 is MNHNY and CDR2 SVGAGI (reference sequence). The CDR3 loop spans 13 amino acids. V lost 8 bases to trimming and J lost 7 bases; unmatched junction nucleotides: 9. CDR3 coding DNA: TGTGCCAGCGTACCGACAGGGGACTCTGGCTACACCTTC. Amino acids: CASVPTGDSGYTF.

The chain uses TRBV5-1 and TRBJ2-1; 11 positions match TRBD2. The CDR3 contains 16 residues. Germline CDR1 SGHRS, CDR2 YFSETQ. The ends lost 3 bases at V and 2 bases at J; junction bases unmatched: 4. The CDR3 nucleotides read TGCGCCAGCAGCTCTGGGACTAGCGGAGCCTACAATGAGCAGTTCTTC. This sequence encodes CASSSGTSGAYNEQFF.